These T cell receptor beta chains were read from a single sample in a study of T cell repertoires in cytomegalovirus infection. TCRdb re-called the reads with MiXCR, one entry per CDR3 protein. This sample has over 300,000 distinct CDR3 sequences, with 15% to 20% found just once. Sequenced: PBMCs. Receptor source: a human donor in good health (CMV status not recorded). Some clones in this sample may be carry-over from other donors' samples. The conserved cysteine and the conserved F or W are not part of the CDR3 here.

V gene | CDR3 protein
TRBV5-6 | ASSLTGQEETQY
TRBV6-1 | ASSGLRQAYT
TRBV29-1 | SVEEFGQYEQY
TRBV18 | ASSPDLTPFNQPQH
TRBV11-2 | ASSRWERGAFGTQY
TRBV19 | ASSPSGRTNYGYT
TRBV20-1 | SAGVNTEAF
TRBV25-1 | ASSVGTGRTGTEAF
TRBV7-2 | ASSLNRAGQPQH
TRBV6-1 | ASRSDNDYEQY
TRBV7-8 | ASSLGHYQRARQETQY
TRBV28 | ASSLGRGGYNEQF
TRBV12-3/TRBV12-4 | ASKGVYEQY
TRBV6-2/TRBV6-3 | ASSRGLAGGHGYNEQF
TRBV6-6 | ASSYSSNRGGEQY
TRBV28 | ASSLPHDFDGYT
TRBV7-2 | ASSYLGNQPQH
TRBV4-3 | ASSQEGGDVDRVYNEQF
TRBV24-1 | ATSAEPGVTGANVLT
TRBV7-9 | ASSLAFGGARTDTQY
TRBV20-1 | SARDSGGRGQPQH
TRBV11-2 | ASSQHGTGDGYT